The 32 T cell receptor beta chains below all came from one sample that was sequenced in a study of blood T cell repertoires in COVID-19. Data came from immunoSEQ multiplex PCR; TCRdb stores just in-frame clones and leaves some out. The sample lists about 230,000 clones, around four fifths seen once, with roughly 5% in the top ten. Input material: peripheral blood. Every receptor here comes from an elderly man with acute or convalescent COVID-19.

The chain joins TRBV18 to TRBJ1-6; 7 positions agree with TRBD1. The CDR3 is 13 amino acids. Trimming at V came to 3 bases and at J to 10 bases, leaving 3 bases not matched to a gene. Germline V gene sequence: CDR1 KGHSH, CDR2 LQKENI. CDR3 region: CASSPRGESPLHF. The CDR3 DNA follows: TGTGCCAGCTCACCCAGGGGGGAGTCACCCCTCCACTTT.

The chain joins TRBV7-9 to TRBJ2-7, with TRBD1 matching 11 bases. J was trimmed by 0 bases and V by 5 bases; bases with no gene match: 6. This CDR3 is 16 amino acids long. The germline V gene encodes CDR1 SEHNR and CDR2 FQNEAQ (reference sequence). The CDR3 DNA sequence: TGTGCCAGCAGCGGACAGGGGGCTTCCTTCTCCTACGAGCAGTACTTC. It specifies CASSGQGASFSYEQYF.

The chain employs TRBV5-1 and TRBJ2-5; 10 bases match TRBD2. The CDR3 is 18 residues long. Germline V lookup: CDR1 SGHRS, CDR2 YFSETQ. V lost 4 bases and J lost 2; bases outside the gene matches: 14. The CDR3 protein is CASSTGLAPQGWQETQYF. CDR3 in DNA: TGCGCCAGCAGCACGGGACTAGCGCCTCAGGGTTGGCAAGAGACCCAGTACTTC.

The genes are TRBV11-2 and TRBJ2-5, with 10 bases identical to TRBD2. This CDR3 has 16 amino acids. Trimming took 1 base from V and 1 from J; bases not matched to a gene: 3. In germline, CDR1 is SGHAT, CDR2 FQNNGV. The CDR3 loop is CASSLGSGGPQETQYF. In DNA form, the CDR3 reads TGTGCCAGCAGCTTAGGTAGCGGGGGGCCCCAAGAGACCCAGTACTTC.

V usage is TRBV28 and J usage is TRBJ1-5; D may be TRBD1 (5 bases). Trimming pared 6 bases from V and 4 bases from J, leaving 13 bases between. CDR3 size: 14 residues. Germline CDR1 MDHEN, CDR2 SYDVKM. CDR3 residues: CASSPEGPNQPQHF. CDR3 in DNA: TGTGCCAGCAGCCCGGAGGGGCCTAATCAGCCCCAGCATTTT.

The rearrangement joins TRBV27 to TRBJ2-1; 12 bases map to TRBD2. CDR3 size: 16 residues. Germline V gene sequence: CDR1 MNHEY, CDR2 SMNVEV (reference sequence). V dropped 5 bases and J dropped 8; count of bases not matched to a gene: 10. The CDR3 protein is CASSKRLAGEVDEQFF. Here the CDR3 DNA reads TGTGCCAGCAGTAAGAGACTAGCGGGAGAGGTCGATGAGCAGTTCTTC.

The chain is built from TRBV19 and TRBJ2-5, with D possibly TRBD1 on 6 matching bases. Trimming stripped 3 bases from V and 2 bases from J, with 10 bases between. Germline V lookup: CDR1 LNHDA, CDR2 SQIVND (reference sequence). The CDR3 spans 14 residues. As DNA, the CDR3 is TGTGCCAGTAGTATGACAGGCTCTCAAGAGACCCAGTACTTC. This sequence encodes CASSMTGSQETQYF.

This clone was found a few times. The V and J genes are TRBV28 and TRBJ1-1; TRBD1 aligns across 8 bases. This CDR3 contains 14 residues. V lost 7 bases and J lost 4; bases outside the gene matches: 8. The germline V gene encodes CDR1 MDHEN and CDR2 SYDVKM. The CDR3 sequence is CASTDSTGGTEAFF. The CDR3 bases are TGTGCCAGCACCGATAGCACAGGGGGCACTGAAGCTTTCTTT.

The chain combines TRBV5-1 with TRBJ2-2; 8 nucleotides agree with TRBD1. This CDR3 is built from 16 residues. After removal of 4 bases from V and 5 bases from J, the junction contained 10 bases not matched to a gene. In germline, CDR1 is SGHRS, CDR2 YFSETQ. The CDR3 loop is CASSPDGQGGTGELFF. The DNA for the CDR3 is TGCGCCAGCAGCCCAGACGGACAGGGTGGGACCGGGGAGCTGTTTTTT.

J is TRBJ1-2 and V is TRBV5-1; TRBD1 agrees at 10 bases. The CDR3 extends over 15 amino acids. V was pared by 4 bases and J by 6 bases, with 9 bases of the junction left unmatched. The germline V gene encodes CDR1 SGHRS and CDR2 YFSETQ. The CDR3, as DNA: TGCGCCAGCAGCAAGGAGCCCGGGACAGGGGATGGCTACACCTTC. It translates to CASSKEPGTGDGYTF.

The rearrangement uses TRBV29-1 and TRBJ1-1; TRBD1 matches 8 bases. The CDR3 extends over 16 amino acids. Trimming cost V 3 bases and J 4 bases; bases outside gene matches: 13. In germline, CDR1 is SQVTM, CDR2 ANQGSEA. CDR3 in DNA: TGCAGCGTTGAGGAACAGGGGGGGTGGCAGGGCACTGAAGCTTTCTTT. Translating it yields CSVEEQGGWQGTEAFF.

CDR3 sequence reads: CAIRETGTGNTIYF. DNA for the CDR3: TGTGCCATCAGAGAGACAGGGACCGGAAACACCATATATTTT. The chain has TRBV10-3 and TRBJ1-3; 7 bases align to TRBD1. The ends lost 6 bases at V and 4 bases at J; junction bases unmatched: 6. The CDR3 has 14 amino acids. Germline lookup yields CDR1 ENHRY and CDR2 SYGVKD.

The rearrangement joins TRBV30 to TRBJ2-1, with 7 bases matching TRBD1. Germline V CDR1 and CDR2: GTSNPN, SVGIG (reference sequence). The CDR3 has 14 residues. With 2 bases clipped from V and 6 bases from J, the junction kept 7 bases outside the gene matches. CDR3 sequence reads: CAWSKGASSNEQFF. The CDR3 DNA sequence: TGTGCCTGGAGTAAGGGGGCGAGCAGCAATGAGCAGTTCTTC.

V and J are TRBV7-2 and TRBJ2-2; no firm D call. The V gene lost 4 bases and the J gene lost 6 bases, with 12 bases spanning the gap. The CDR3 length is 14 residues. From germline, CDR1 is SGHTA and CDR2 FQGNSA. CDR3 in amino acids: CASSSGRYPGELFF. The CDR3 coding sequence is TGTGCCAGCAGCTCGGGTCGCTATCCCGGGGAGCTGTTTTTT. Supplemented by reference TRBV7-2 and TRBJ2-2, the full variable domain reads GAGVSQSPSNKVTEKGKDVELRCDPISGHTALYWYRQSLGQGLEFLIYFQGNSAPDKSGLPSDRFSAERTGGSVSTLTIQRTQQEDSAVYLCASSSGRYPGELFFGEGSRLTVL.

The gene calls are TRBV6-1 and TRBJ2-7, with 9 positions matching TRBD1. Germline lookup yields CDR1 MNHNS and CDR2 SASEGT. J gave up 6 bases and V 1 base, and 4 bases lay outside the gene matches. The CDR3 totals 14 residues. In DNA form, the CDR3 reads TGTGCCAGCAGTGAAGGGGACAGGGTCCGCGAGCAGTACTTC. It translates to CASSEGDRVREQYF.

The chain carries TRBV5-4 and TRBJ2-1; TRBD2 aligns across 13 bases. Germline V gene lookup returns CDR1 SGHNT and CDR2 YYREEE (reference sequence). The CDR3 runs to 12 residues. V gave up 4 bases and J gave up 14 bases; unmatched junction bases: 3. The CDR3 bases are TGTGCCAGCAGCAGTACTAGCGGGAGGGAGTTCTTC. Translated: CASSSTSGREFF.

The gene calls are TRBV28 and TRBJ2-7; 10 bases are a match to TRBD2. This CDR3 has 16 residues. Germline V gene data show CDR1 as MDHEN and CDR2 as SYDVKM. Unmatched junction bases numbered 11, after V lost 3 bases and J lost 6 bases. CDR3 sequence: CASSFLSSGSYGEQYF. The CDR3 region has the DNA TGTGCCAGCAGTTTTCTCTCTAGCGGGAGCTATGGCGAGCAGTACTTC.

This chain uses TRBV28 with TRBJ2-1, with 8 positions matching TRBD2. Germline assignment: CDR1 MDHEN and CDR2 SYDVKM. The CDR3 is 16 amino acids. J gave up 4 bases and V 5 bases, and 10 bases lay outside the gene matches. The CDR3 DNA reads TGTGCCAGCAGTAGGGGCGGGGGGAACCTTTACAATGAGCAGTTCTTC. It yields the protein CASSRGGGNLYNEQFF.

This clone was seen once. The genes are TRBV28 and TRBJ1-1; 10 bases are shared with TRBD1. With V trimmed by 5 bases and J by 10 bases, 7 bases remained unmatched. The CDR3 has 13 amino acids. Per the germline V gene, CDR1 is MDHEN and CDR2 is SYDVKM. CDR3 region: CASSNLGQGVAFF. Here the CDR3 DNA reads TGTGCCAGCAGTAATCTTGGACAGGGGGTAGCTTTCTTT.

CDR3 amino acids: CASRWENGELFF. Here the CDR3 DNA reads TGCGCCAGCAGGTGGGAGAACGGGGAGCTGTTTTTT. The V and J genes are TRBV5-1 and TRBJ2-2, with TRBD2 as a possible D gene (5 bases). The V gene's germline CDR1 is SGHRS and CDR2 YFSETQ. The germline V and J ends were trimmed by 5 bases and 7 bases, with 9 bases remaining between them. The CDR3 is 12 residues long. The full variable domain, with the rest looked up from reference TRBV5-1 and TRBJ2-2, is KAGVTQTPRYLIKTRGQQVTLSCSPISGHRSVSWYQQTPGQGLQFLFEYFSETQRNKGNFPGRFSGRQFSNSRSEMNVSTLELGDSALYLCASRWENGELFFGEGSRLTVL.

V usage is TRBV15 and J usage is TRBJ2-3, with D perhaps matching TRBD2 (5 bases). V lost 0 bases to trimming and J lost 5 bases, with 12 bases between them. Per germline, CDR1 LNHNV and CDR2 YYDKDF (reference sequence). The CDR3 extends over 15 amino acids. The CDR3 DNA is TGTGCCACCAGCAGAGAAACGGGAATATTAGATACGCAGTATTTT. Translated, it gives CATSRETGILDTQYF.

V usage is TRBV5-5 and J usage is TRBJ2-4; the match to TRBD1 covers 11 bases. V trimming: 7 bases; J trimming: 8 bases; junction bases outside the gene matches: 14. The CDR3 length is 16 residues. Germline assignment: CDR1 SGHKS and CDR2 YYEKEE (reference sequence). CDR3 residues: CASERTGGAGRDIQYF. CDR3 coding DNA: TGTGCCAGCGAACGGACAGGGGGCGCGGGGAGAGACATTCAGTACTTC.

This chain links TRBV11-2 with TRBJ2-3; 11 nucleotides line up with TRBD2. The length of the CDR3 is 15 residues. The J segment lost 2 bases and the V segment lost 6 bases, leaving 4 bases of the junction unmatched. Germline CDR1 and CDR2: SGHAT and FQNNGV. Here the CDR3 reads CASRTLAGATDTQYF. CDR3 DNA sequence: TGTGCCAGCAGAACACTAGCGGGGGCCACAGATACGCAGTATTTT.

This clone was recorded only once. This CDR3 reads CASSDNRDNEKLFF. Written as DNA, the CDR3 is TGTGCCAGCAGTGATAACAGGGATAATGAAAAACTGTTTTTT. The V call is TRBV2, the J call TRBJ1-4, with D possibly being TRBD1 (6 bases). The CDR3 is made up of 14 amino acids. V lost 3 bases, J lost 4 bases, and 9 bases lay in between. Germline-derived CDR1 and CDR2 are SNHLY and FYNNEI.

The chain recombines TRBV7-6 with TRBJ2-7; D may be TRBD2 (6 bases). The CDR3 spans 13 residues. Germline values: CDR1 SGHVS, CDR2 FNYEAQ. The V end lost 5 bases, the J end lost 5 bases, and 13 bases lay between the germline ends. CDR3 bases: TGTGCCAGCAGCGCACGACTAGACGACGAGCAGTACTTC. Its protein is CASSARLDDEQYF.

The CDR3 reads CATSRALPGQGFGYTF. The CDR3 DNA follows: TGTGCCACCAGCAGAGCCCTCCCGGGACAGGGGTTTGGCTACACCTTC. The chain uses TRBV15 and TRBJ1-2, with 10 bases identical to TRBD1. The CDR3 covers 16 residues. Per germline, CDR1 LNHNV and CDR2 YYDKDF (reference sequence). The V segment lost 1 base and the J segment 7 bases; nucleotides outside the gene matches: 9. Based on the CDR3 plus reference TRBV15 and TRBJ1-2, the full variable domain is DAMVIQNPRYQVTQFGKPVTLSCSQTLNHNVMYWYQQKSSQAPKLLFHYYDKDFNNEADTPDNFQSRRPNTSFCFLDIRSPGLGDTAMYLCATSRALPGQGFGYTFGSGTRLTVV.

As for this clone: Other nucleotide sequences from this sample produce the same CDR3. The gene calls are TRBV5-1 and TRBJ2-1; TRBD2 is a possible D gene (5 bases). CDR1 and CDR2 from the germline V gene are SGHRS and YFSETQ. The V gene lost 1 base and the J gene lost 0 bases, with 8 bases spanning the gap. There are 15 residues in the CDR3. CDR3 in amino acids: CASSLTGNSYNEQFF. CDR3 DNA: TGCGCCAGCAGCTTGACGGGGAACTCCTACAATGAGCAGTTCTTC.

The chain recombines TRBV6-5 with TRBJ1-6; no definite D call. The CDR3 has 15 amino acids. CDR1 MNHEY and CDR2 SVGAGI come from the germline V gene. Trimming left V 7 bases short and J 2 bases short, with 12 bases between. The DNA for the CDR3 is TGTGCCAGCACCCCGGTCAAGCCCTATAATTCACCCCTCCACTTT. Translation gives CASTPVKPYNSPLHF.

The chain combines TRBV28 with TRBJ2-7; unclear D gene. The CDR3 runs 13 residues. V was shortened by 5 bases and J by 4 bases, with 12 bases between the two germline ends. Germline CDR1 reads MDHEN; CDR2 reads SYDVKM. CDR3 DNA sequence: TGTGCCAGCAGTACCCCAGGCCATTACGAGCAGTACTTC. Protein: CASSTPGHYEQYF.

The chain uses TRBV2 and TRBJ1-4, with 9 bases that match TRBD1. Trimming cost V 6 bases and J 7 bases; bases outside gene matches: 9. This CDR3 spans 15 amino acids. From germline, CDR1 is SNHLY and CDR2 FYNNEI. Written as DNA, the CDR3 is TGTGCCAGCAGGCCCCGGGACAGGGCGAGTGAAAAACTGTTTTTT. It is translated as CASRPRDRASEKLFF.

V is TRBV5-1 and J is TRBJ1-5; 8 bases are shared with TRBD1. The CDR3 runs to 15 residues. J was trimmed by 6 bases and V by 4 bases; bases with no gene match: 9. Germline-derived CDR1 and CDR2 are SGHRS and YFSETQ. This CDR3 is CASSEWTGSSQPQHF. Written as DNA, the CDR3 is TGCGCCAGCAGCGAGTGGACAGGGAGTTCTCAGCCCCAGCATTTT.

The rearrangement uses TRBV19 and TRBJ1-2, with a weak D call TRBD1 (6 bases). This CDR3 is built from 15 residues. Germline lookup yields CDR1 LNHDA and CDR2 SQIVND (reference sequence). V was trimmed by 6 bases and J by 4 bases, leaving 18 bases between them. DNA for the CDR3: TGTGCCAGTAGCCCAGGGGTGACAGAGTTCTATGGCTACACCTTC. Translated: CASSPGVTEFYGYTF. The entire variable domain, with the rest obtained from reference TRBV19 and TRBJ1-2, is as follows: DGGITQSPKYLFRKEGQNVTLSCEQNLNHDAMYWYRQDPGQGLRLIYYSQIVNDFQKGDIAEGYSVSREKKESFPLTVTSAQKNPTAFYLCASSPGVTEFYGYTFGSGTRLTVV.